This T cell receptor beta chain came from a study of vaccination and CD4 T cells after COVID-19. In the study overall: Each of the control cultures got a CEFX pool, an HIV-1 Nef pool, or no peptide. Study-wide findings and caveats: The authors studied relatively few convalescent patients and analyzed no early post-infection timepoints.

Germline lookup yields CDR1 MNHEY and CDR2 SVGEGT. Trimming cost V 5 bases and J 6 bases, with 9 bases left between them. This CDR3 is 12 amino acids long. Treatment defined: roughly ten-day PBMC culture with coronavirus spike peptide pools or control peptides (ViraFEST assay). In the ViraFEST assay, peptide-pool expansion preceded TCR sequencing of expanded clonotypes. An Oncomine TCR Beta short-read assay was used to sequence the DNA from cultured CD4+ T cells. Genomic DNA was isolated from CD4+ T cells that had been cultured. TCRdb used MiXCR to reprocess the PCR reads, holding one entry per CDR3 protein. The sample yields about 15,000 distinct CDR3 sequences, 55% to 85% seen once. This clonotype was picked up one time. Its antigen is unknown.

This chain joins TRBV6-2 or TRBV6-3 and TRBJ2-3; no definite D call. Source material: CD4+ T cells from blood, cultured in vitro. This receptor was identified in a human donor who had recovered from COVID-19. The CDR3 sequence is CASSRDVDTQYF. CDR3 nucleotide sequence: TGTGCCAGCAGTAGGGATGTTGATACGCAGTATTTT.